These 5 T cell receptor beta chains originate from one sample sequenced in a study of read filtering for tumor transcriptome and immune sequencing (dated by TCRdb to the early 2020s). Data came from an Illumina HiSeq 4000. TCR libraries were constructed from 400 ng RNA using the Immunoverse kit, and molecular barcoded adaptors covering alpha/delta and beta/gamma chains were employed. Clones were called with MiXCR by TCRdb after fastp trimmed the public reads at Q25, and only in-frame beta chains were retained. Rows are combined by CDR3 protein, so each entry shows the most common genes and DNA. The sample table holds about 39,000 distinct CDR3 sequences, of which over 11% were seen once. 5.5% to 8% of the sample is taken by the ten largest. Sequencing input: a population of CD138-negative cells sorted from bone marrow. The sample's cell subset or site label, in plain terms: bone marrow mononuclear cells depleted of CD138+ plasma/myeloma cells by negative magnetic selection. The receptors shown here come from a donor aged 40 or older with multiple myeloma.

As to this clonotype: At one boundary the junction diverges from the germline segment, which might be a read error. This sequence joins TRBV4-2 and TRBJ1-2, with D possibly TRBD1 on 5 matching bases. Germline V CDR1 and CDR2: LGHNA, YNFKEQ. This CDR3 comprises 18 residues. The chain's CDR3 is CASSQDSAGYIQNCGYTF. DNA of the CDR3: TGTGCCAGCAGCCAAGATTCAGCAGGGTATATTCAGAACTGTGGCTACACCTTC.

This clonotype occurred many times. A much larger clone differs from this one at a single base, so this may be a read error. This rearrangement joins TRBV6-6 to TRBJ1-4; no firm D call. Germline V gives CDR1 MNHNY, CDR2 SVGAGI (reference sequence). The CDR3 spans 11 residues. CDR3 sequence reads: CASSYLEKLSF. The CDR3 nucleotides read TGTGCCAGCAGTTACCTGGAAAAACTGTCTTTT.

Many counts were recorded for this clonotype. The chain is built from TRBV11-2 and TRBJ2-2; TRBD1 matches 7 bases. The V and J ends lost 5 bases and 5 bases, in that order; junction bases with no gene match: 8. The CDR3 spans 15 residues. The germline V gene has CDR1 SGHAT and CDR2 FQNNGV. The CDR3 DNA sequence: TGTGCCAGCAGCACATACAGGGGACGGACCGGGGAGCTGTTTTTT. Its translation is CASSTYRGRTGELFF. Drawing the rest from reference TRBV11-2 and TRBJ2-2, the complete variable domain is EAGVAQSPRYKIIEKRQSVAFWCNPISGHATLYWYQQILGQGPKLLIQFQNNGVVDDSQLPKDRFSAERLKGVDSTLKIQPAKLEDSAVYLCASSTYRGRTGELFFGEGSRLTVL.

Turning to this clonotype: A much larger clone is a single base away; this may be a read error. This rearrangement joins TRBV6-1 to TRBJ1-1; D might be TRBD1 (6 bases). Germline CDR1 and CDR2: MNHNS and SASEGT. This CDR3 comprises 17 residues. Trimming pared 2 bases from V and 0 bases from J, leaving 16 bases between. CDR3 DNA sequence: TGTGCCAGCAGTGAACAAACCACAGGACAGCTGAACACTGAAGCTTTCTTT. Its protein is CASSEQTTGQLNTEAFF.

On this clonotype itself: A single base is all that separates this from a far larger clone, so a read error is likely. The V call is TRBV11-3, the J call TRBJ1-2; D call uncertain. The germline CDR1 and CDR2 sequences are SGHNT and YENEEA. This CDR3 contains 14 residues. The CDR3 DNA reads TGTGCCAGCAGCTTAGACAGACTTAACTATGGCCACACCTTC. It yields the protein CASSLDRLNYGHTF.